One sample yielded the 26 T cell receptor beta chains listed below, sequenced in a study of molecular identifiers for immune sequencing clone quantification. One entry per CDR3 protein results from TCRdb running MiXCR on the PCR reads. The repertoire holds approximately 680,000 distinct CDR3 sequences, around 25% seen once, with 0.7% to 0.95% in the top ten. The sequencing input was naive CD8+ T cells from blood, with Jurkat cell RNA spiked in. Noted subset: FACS-sorted CD8+CD4-CCR7+CD45RA+ naive T cells. The origin of the receptors is a human donor in good health. Some libraries in this study had Jurkat cell RNA spiked in.

This clonotype was seen a few times. The chain recombines TRBV5-5 with TRBJ2-3, with 11 bases lining up with TRBD1. CDR1 is SGHKS, CDR2 YYEKEE, per germline (reference sequence). The V gene end was trimmed by 1 base and the J gene end by 2 bases; junction bases not matched to a gene: 3. The CDR3 length is 16 residues. For the CDR3, the DNA is TGTGCCAGCAGCTTGTGGACAGGGGGCAACACAGATACGCAGTATTTT. This gives the protein CASSLWTGGNTDTQYF.

A remark on this clonotype: This may be a read error: a much more frequent sequence differs by one nucleotide. The chain combines TRBV12-3 or TRBV12-4 with TRBJ2-5, with D tentatively TRBD2 (5 bases). The CDR3 runs to 12 residues. The DNA of the CDR3 is TGTGCCAGCAGTTCCTCCGGGGAGATCCAGTACTTC. It specifies CASSSSGEIQYF.

This chain joins TRBV7-2 and TRBJ2-3, with 9 bases aligning to TRBD2. Looked up from germline, CDR1 is SGHTA and CDR2 is FQGNSA. The ends lost 7 bases at V and 6 bases at J; junction bases unmatched: 23. The CDR3 spans 19 residues. This CDR3 reads CASIRYPGGAGGWEDTQYF. The CDR3 DNA follows: TGTGCCAGCATTCGCTACCCAGGGGGAGCGGGAGGTTGGGAGGATACGCAGTATTTT.

For this clonotype: Germline is not matched at one junction end, which may reflect a read error. V and J are TRBV4-3 and TRBJ2-1; TRBD2 matches 7 bases. The CDR3 runs 16 residues. The germline V gene has CDR1 LGHNA and CDR2 YSLEER. The CDR3 region is CASSPSRLAAYNEQVF. DNA of the CDR3: TGCGCCAGCAGCCCCTCCAGGCTAGCGGCCTACAATGAGCAGGTCTTC.

This clonotype has ten or more counts. The V and J genes are TRBV7-9 and TRBJ2-3; perhaps TRBD1 as D (6 bases). Germline V gene data show CDR1 as SEHNR and CDR2 as FQNEAQ (reference sequence). The V and J ends lost 4 bases and 5 bases respectively, with 13 bases between them. The CDR3 is 14 amino acids. CDR3 DNA: TGTGCCAGCAGCTCTTTGACAGGTGGAGATACGCAGTATTTT. It codes for CASSSLTGGDTQYF.

Regarding this clonotype: Since a much larger clone is just one base distant, this may be a read error. J is TRBJ2-7 and V is TRBV7-6, with 8 bases matching TRBD1. The CDR3 length is 14 residues. Germline V lookup: CDR1 SGHVS, CDR2 FNYEAQ. In DNA form, the CDR3 reads TGTGCCGGCAGCTTAGACAGGGGCTCCTGGGAGCAGTACTTC. Translated: CAGSLDRGSWEQYF.

Only a few counts were recorded for this clonotype. The chain carries TRBV4-3 and TRBJ2-1; the match to TRBD1 covers 8 bases. The V and J ends lost 0 bases and 8 bases, in that order; junction bases with no gene match: 9. The V gene's germline CDR1 is LGHNA and CDR2 YSLEER. The CDR3 runs to 16 residues. The CDR3, as DNA: TGCGCCAGCAGCCAAGAGGGACAGGATCCGGATGATGAGCAGTTCTTC. Its protein is CASSQEGQDPDDEQFF.

This clonotype was counted once. The gene calls are TRBV4-1 and TRBJ2-3, with 10 nucleotides matching TRBD2. The germline V gene has CDR1 MGHRA and CDR2 YSYEKL. The CDR3 contains 15 residues. V dropped 4 bases and J dropped 8; count of bases not matched to a gene: 9. CDR3 sequence reads: CASSPLAGDMGTQYF. The CDR3 nucleotides are TGCGCCAGCAGCCCTCTAGCGGGAGACATGGGTACGCAGTATTTT.

This clonotype has just a few counts. The CDR3 DNA reads TGTGCCAGCAGTTTAATCAGGTCTTACTCCTCTGGAAACACCATATATTTT. Protein product: CASSLIRSYSSGNTIYF. The chain has TRBV12-3 or TRBV12-4 and TRBJ1-3; no clear D. The CDR3 loop spans 17 amino acids. Trimming left V 2 bases short and J 0 bases short, with 14 bases between.

This clonotype was seen at least ten times. The chain has TRBV7-9 and TRBJ2-1; no definite D call. This CDR3 contains 12 residues. The germline V gene encodes CDR1 SEHNR and CDR2 FQNEAQ (reference sequence). V lost 2 bases, J lost 3 bases, and 2 bases lay in between. The CDR3: CASSLHYNEQFF. CDR3 nucleotides: TGTGCCAGCAGCTTACACTACAATGAGCAGTTCTTC.

This clonotype was picked up a small number of times. The chain links TRBV7-9 to TRBJ2-7, with D possibly TRBD1 on 6 matching bases. Germline CDR1 reads SEHNR; CDR2 reads FQNEAQ (reference sequence). Trimming shortened V by 0 bases and J by 3 bases, and 12 bases separated the two germline ends. The length of the CDR3 is 15 residues. The chain's CDR3 is CASSLAQGQHYEQYF. CDR3 DNA sequence: TGTGCCAGCAGCTTAGCTCAAGGACAGCACTACGAGCAGTACTTC.

This clonotype was seen only a few times. The chain uses TRBV4-3 and TRBJ2-1; D gene unclear. Trimming left V 0 bases short and J 11 bases short, with 17 bases between. Germline loops: CDR1 LGHNA, CDR2 YSLEER. The CDR3 spans 15 residues. As DNA, the CDR3 is TGCGCCAGCAGCCAAGATTCTGCAGCCCTGGTAAAGCAGTTCTTC. Amino acid sequence: CASSQDSAALVKQFF.

This clonotype has at least ten counts. The genes are TRBV29-1 and TRBJ1-4; TRBD1 is a possible D gene (5 bases). V was shortened by 5 bases and J by 3 bases, with 16 bases between the two germline ends. This CDR3 has 15 residues. Germline V gene sequence: CDR1 SQVTM, CDR2 ANQGSEA. Here the CDR3 reads CSVRGHPTANEKLFF. As DNA, the CDR3 is TGCAGCGTTAGGGGCCACCCTACCGCTAATGAAAAACTGTTTTTT.

Comments on this clonotype: The CDR3 does not close with the conserved phenylalanine or tryptophan, likely indicating a read error. This rearrangement joins TRBV7-9 to TRBJ1-2; the D gene is possibly TRBD1 (5 bases). CDR1 is SEHNR, CDR2 FQNEAQ, per germline (reference sequence). CDR3 length: 16 residues. Trimming left V 5 bases short and J 0 bases short, with 16 bases between. DNA of the CDR3: TGTGCCAGCAGCCTGGGGGACGGAGAAACTAACTATGGCTACACCCTC. Translation: CASSLGDGETNYGYTL.

The chain employs TRBV19 and TRBJ1-4, with D perhaps TRBD1 (5 bases). The V end lost 9 bases, the J end lost 7 bases, and 9 bases lay between the germline ends. CDR1 LNHDA and CDR2 SQIVND come from the germline V gene (reference sequence). CDR3 length equals 11 residues. CDR3 residues: CASLQGEKLFF. The CDR3 DNA reads as TGTGCCAGCCTCCAGGGTGAAAAACTGTTTTTT.

This clonotype was counted a few times. The rearrangement links TRBV7-9 to TRBJ1-5, with D unclear. The germline V and J ends were trimmed by 2 bases and 5 bases, with 7 bases remaining between them. The CDR3 is 13 residues long. Germline assignment: CDR1 SEHNR and CDR2 FQNEAQ (reference sequence). This CDR3 reads CASSLSDYQPQHF. Written as DNA, the CDR3 is TGTGCCAGCAGCTTAAGTGATTATCAGCCCCAGCATTTT.

This clonotype was counted ten times or more. The rearrangement links TRBV4-1 to TRBJ2-2; perhaps TRBD1 as D (6 bases). In germline, CDR1 is MGHRA, CDR2 YSYEKL. This CDR3 comprises 17 residues. The V and J ends lost 1 base and 3 bases respectively, with 15 bases between them. The CDR3 spells CASSQGQVEVYTGELFF. Here the CDR3 DNA reads TGCGCCAGCAGCCAAGGACAGGTAGAGGTGTACACCGGGGAGCTGTTTTTT.

This clonotype was found many times. The chain links TRBV2 to TRBJ2-7; D gene unclear. V lost 6 bases and J 4 bases, leaving 13 bases between the germline ends. Germline lookup yields CDR1 SNHLY and CDR2 FYNNEI. The length of the CDR3 is 13 residues. This CDR3 is CASRSRSVYEQYF. The CDR3 region has the DNA TGTGCCAGCAGGTCCCGGAGTGTGTACGAGCAGTACTTC.

As concerns this clonotype: This could be a read error, since a much larger clone is one nucleotide away. The rearrangement uses TRBV7-6 and TRBJ2-3; D is ambiguous. CDR1 and CDR2 from the germline V gene are SGHVS and FNYEAQ. The length of the CDR3 is 15 residues. V was clipped by 1 base and J by 0 bases, with 8 bases between them. The CDR3 sequence: CASSLGHFSTDTQYF. The CDR3 bases are TGTGCCAGCAGCTTAGGTCATTTTAGCACAGATACGCAGTATTTT.

Of note for this clonotype: The conserved closing phenylalanine or tryptophan is absent in this CDR3, likely reflecting a read error. No DNA is shown, since the ends of the CDR3 on it are uncertain; the CDR3 is the one TCRdb lists. V usage is TRBV19 and J usage is TRBJ2-7; no DNA check was done on the table's D call, TRBD1. Counting both end residues, the CDR3 totals 14 amino acids. Germline CDR1 LNHDA, CDR2 SQIVND (reference sequence). The CDR3 protein is CASTPTPGQGPGYL.

Comments on this clonotype: This may arise from a read error, as a much more abundant clone is one base away. The V and J genes are TRBV11-2 and TRBJ2-5; D perhaps matches TRBD1 (6 bases). Germline assignment: CDR1 SGHAT and CDR2 FQNNGV. This CDR3 spans 15 amino acids. The CDR3 is CAGSLGADRQETQYF. CDR3 sequence (DNA): TGTGCCGGCAGCTTAGGGGCAGACAGGCAAGAGACCCAGTACTTC.

On this clonotype itself: Since a much larger clone is just one base distant, this may be a read error. The V and J genes are TRBV28 and TRBJ2-3; D tentatively fits TRBD1 or TRBD2 (5 bases each). Germline V lookup: CDR1 MDHEN, CDR2 SYDVKM. V lost 4 bases, J lost 2 bases, and 13 bases lay in between. The CDR3 covers 15 residues. The CDR3 DNA sequence: TGTGCCAGCAGTTCAAACTGGGGGACCACAGATACGCAGTATTTT. This encodes CASSSNWGTTDTQYF.

On this clonotype itself: One end of the junction fails to match germline, which may point to a read error. The rearrangement links TRBV28 to TRBJ1-6; the D gene is possibly TRBD1 (6 bases). This CDR3 is 17 amino acids long. The germline V gene encodes CDR1 MDHEN and CDR2 SYDVKM. The CDR3 loop reads CASGFVLRQDYNSPLHF. CDR3 bases: TGTGCCAGCGGTTTTGTTCTGAGACAGGACTATAATTCACCCCTCCACTTT.

J is TRBJ2-3 and V is TRBV7-9; 8 positions match TRBD1. This CDR3 is built from 19 residues. V was pared by 7 bases and J by 0 bases, with 18 bases of the junction left unmatched. Germline V CDR1 and CDR2: SEHNR, FQNEAQ (reference sequence). The CDR3 spells CASTRSDREIMRSTDTQYF. As DNA, the CDR3 is TGTGCCAGCACTCGTTCGGACAGGGAGATTATGAGGAGCACAGATACGCAGTATTTT.

This chain links TRBV20-1 with TRBJ2-2; D gene uncertain. Germline V gene sequence: CDR1 DFQATT, CDR2 SNEGSKA (reference sequence). Trimming cost V 3 bases and J 1 base, with 9 bases left between them. This CDR3 has 14 residues. The CDR3 DNA follows: TGCAGTGCTAGTTTCGAGGAGAACACCGGGGAGCTGTTTTTT. This codes for CSASFEENTGELFF.

For this clonotype: The junction does not match germline at one end; this may be a read error. The rearrangement uses TRBV7-9 and TRBJ2-1; unclear D gene. The CDR3 is 15 amino acids. Germline V CDR1 and CDR2: SEHNR, FQNEAQ (reference sequence). CDR3 residues: CAGSLNSNPYNEQFF. CDR3 DNA sequence: TGTGCCGGCAGCTTAAACTCAAATCCCTACAATGAGCAGTTCTTC.